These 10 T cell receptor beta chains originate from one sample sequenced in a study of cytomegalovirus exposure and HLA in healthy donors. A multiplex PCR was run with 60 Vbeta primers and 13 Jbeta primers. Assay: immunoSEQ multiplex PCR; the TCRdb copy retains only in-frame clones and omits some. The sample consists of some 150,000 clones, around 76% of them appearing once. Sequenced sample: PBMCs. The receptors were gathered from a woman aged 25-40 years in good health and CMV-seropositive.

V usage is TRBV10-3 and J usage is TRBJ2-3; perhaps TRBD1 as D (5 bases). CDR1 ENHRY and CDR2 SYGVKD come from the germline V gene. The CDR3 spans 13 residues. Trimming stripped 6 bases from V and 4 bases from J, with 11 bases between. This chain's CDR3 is CAIRTERADTQYF. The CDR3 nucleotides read TGTGCCATCAGGACAGAAAGGGCAGATACGCAGTATTTT.

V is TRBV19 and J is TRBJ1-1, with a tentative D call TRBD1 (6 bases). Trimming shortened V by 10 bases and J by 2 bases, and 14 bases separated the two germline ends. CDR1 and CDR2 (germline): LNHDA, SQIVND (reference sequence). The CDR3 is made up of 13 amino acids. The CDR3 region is CAISTGLNTEAFF. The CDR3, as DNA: TGTGCCATCTCGACAGGACTTAACACTGAAGCTTTCTTT.

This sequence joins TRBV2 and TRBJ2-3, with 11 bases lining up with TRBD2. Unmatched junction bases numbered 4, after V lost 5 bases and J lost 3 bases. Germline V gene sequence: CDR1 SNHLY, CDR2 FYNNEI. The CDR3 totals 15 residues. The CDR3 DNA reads TGTGCCAGCAGTCGACTAGCGGGATTGACAGATACGCAGTATTTT. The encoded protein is CASSRLAGLTDTQYF.

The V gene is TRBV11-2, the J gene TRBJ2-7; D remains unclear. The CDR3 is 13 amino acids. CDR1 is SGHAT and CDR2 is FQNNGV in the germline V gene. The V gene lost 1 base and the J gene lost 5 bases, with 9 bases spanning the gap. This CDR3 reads CASSLVGQNEQYF. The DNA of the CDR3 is TGTGCCAGCAGCTTAGTTGGGCAGAACGAGCAGTACTTC.

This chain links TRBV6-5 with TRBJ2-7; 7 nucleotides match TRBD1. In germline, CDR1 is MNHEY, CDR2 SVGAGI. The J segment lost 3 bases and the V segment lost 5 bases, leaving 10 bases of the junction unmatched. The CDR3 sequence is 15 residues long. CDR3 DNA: TGTGCCAGCAGTAAAGAACAGGGGTGGCTCTACGAGCAGTACTTC. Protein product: CASSKEQGWLYEQYF.

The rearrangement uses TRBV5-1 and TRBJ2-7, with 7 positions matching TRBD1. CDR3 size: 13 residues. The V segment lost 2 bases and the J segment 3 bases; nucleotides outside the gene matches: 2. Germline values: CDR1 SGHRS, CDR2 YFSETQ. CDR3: CASSFRDSYEQYF. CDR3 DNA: TGCGCCAGCAGCTTCCGGGACAGCTACGAGCAGTACTTC.

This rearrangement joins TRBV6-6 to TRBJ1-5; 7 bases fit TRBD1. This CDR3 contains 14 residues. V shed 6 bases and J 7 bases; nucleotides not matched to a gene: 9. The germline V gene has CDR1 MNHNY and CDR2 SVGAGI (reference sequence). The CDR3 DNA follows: TGTGCCAGCAGCACAACAGGGGAAGGACAGCCCCAGCATTTT. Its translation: CASSTTGEGQPQHF.

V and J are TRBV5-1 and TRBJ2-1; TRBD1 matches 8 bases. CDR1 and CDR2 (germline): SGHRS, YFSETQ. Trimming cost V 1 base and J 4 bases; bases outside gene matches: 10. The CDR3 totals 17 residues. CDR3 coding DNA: TGCGCCAGCAGCTTGATCCGTGGACAGGGCGGTTACAATGAGCAGTTCTTC. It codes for CASSLIRGQGGYNEQFF.

The CDR3 DNA reads TGCGCCAGCAGTACTGGGGCCAACGTCCTGACTTTC. Protein: CASSTGANVLTF. V and J are TRBV5-1 and TRBJ2-6; D unresolved. The CDR3 has 12 residues. The ends were cut back, 5 bases at V and 2 bases at J, with 2 bases in the middle. CDR1 is SGHRS and CDR2 is YFSETQ in the germline V gene.

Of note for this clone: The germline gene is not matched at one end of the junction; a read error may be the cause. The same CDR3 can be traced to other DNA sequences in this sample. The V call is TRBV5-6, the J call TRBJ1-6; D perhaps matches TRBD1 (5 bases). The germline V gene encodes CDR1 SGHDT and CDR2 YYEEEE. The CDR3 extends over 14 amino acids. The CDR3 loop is CASRSGIYNSPLHF. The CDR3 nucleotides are TGTGCCAGCAGGTCAGGGATTTATAATTCCCCCCTCCACTTT.